The source of this T cell receptor beta chain is a study of blood T cell repertoires in COVID-19 (dated by TCRdb to the early 2020s). Concerning the study at large: Samples from collaborators originated in the United States, Italy and Spain and spanned both the acute and convalescent phases of COVID-19. Subjects who had been exposed to COVID-19, were actively infected with it, or had recovered from it provided the deeply sampled blood TCRbeta repertoires that made up the dataset. The repertoires were made available in a free public database intended to serve as a resource for research on the immune response to SARS-CoV-2. Samples came from the ongoing ImmuneRACE study (first 160 participants) plus 1,254 subjects from 6 global collaborators. The prospective study material was composed of cDNA or gDNA derived from T cells, B-cell-depleted T cells, or PBMCs. A de-identified subject ID, COVID-19 status, age in years and sex were almost always included in the sample metadata. Where HLA class I and class II types were available, the types were taken from metadata supplied by the sample provider, not from assay-based typing. What the work shows at the level of the full study, not this receptor alone: The quantity of clinical and demographic metadata differed by source and by participant and was supplied without curation.

Collaborating institutions collected whole blood in K2EDTA tubes following their own protocols. For TCRbeta analysis, collaborators shipped samples as frozen whole blood, isolated PBMCs, or DNA extracted from either of those sample types. The immunoSEQ Assay, a bias-controlled multiplex PCR, was used to amplify TCRbeta CDR3 regions from genomic DNA. The paper's processing steps were these. The number of nucleated cells in each sample was estimated from the amplification of reference gene primers within the assay. Sequence reads were collapsed and filtered to measure the absolute abundance of every unique TCRbeta CDR3 rearrangement. For each sample, productive Simpson clonality was calculated as the square root of Simpson's diversity index over productive rearrangements. TCRdb re-hosts the immuneACCESS table, in-frame sequences only. Its copies lack some clones; in the studies checked, an unresolved V gene accounts for under half of them, and the cause for the rest is not known. From that table come the V and J calls and clone size; the DNA was used to work out D and trimming. The sample profile shows roughly 100,000 clones; roughly 80% of them were found once. In total, the top ten clones hold 15% of the sample.

This clone has a single count. Which antigen it targets is not known. Base quality data are lacking; no much larger clone is found one base away. Trimming costs V 3 bases and J 4 bases, and their ends lie 4 bases apart. The CDR3 covers 12 residues, taking in both the cysteine and the phenylalanine. Left in the record is the CDR3 DNA by itself, 36 bases read in frame from the first base. In the germline V gene, CDR1 corresponds to MDHEN and CDR2 to SYDVKM. Sequencing used peripheral blood. The chain links TRBV28 with TRBJ2-1; the D gene remains uncertain. The receptor comes from an elderly woman with acute or convalescent COVID-19. The nucleotides are TGTGCCAGCAGTTTCCCTTACAATGAGCAGTTCTTC. This encodes CASSFPYNEQFF.